This T cell receptor beta chain was recovered during a study of shared clonotypes between healthy human individuals. Concerning this clone itself: This may be a read error: a much more frequent sequence differs by one nucleotide.

Here immunoSEQ multiplex PCR was the method, and the copy in TCRdb shows in-frame clones only, minus some. The repertoire holds 900,000 to 1,200,000 clones, roughly 74% seen once, with roughly 0.65% in the top ten. The germline gives CDR1 MDHEN, CDR2 SYDVKM. The CDR3 spans 17 residues. V lost 4 bases and J lost 5; bases outside the gene matches: 13. The sequenced material came from memory CD4+ T cells from PBMCs. Subset here: CD45RA-negative fraction. The chain carries TRBV28 and TRBJ2-1; 8 bases are a match to TRBD2. The sequence derives from a man aged 18 to 30 in good health. Some clones in this sample may be carry-over from other donors' samples. The CDR3 spells CASSSSTSESLNNEQFF. The CDR3 DNA reads TGTGCCAGCAGTTCGTCGACTAGCGAGAGCCTCAACAATGAGCAGTTCTTC.